This is a list of T cell receptor beta chains from one sample in a study of cytomegalovirus exposure and HLA in healthy donors. Using immunoSEQ multiplex PCR, the repertoire was profiled, and TCRdb retains in-frame clones only, with some absent. The sample has 130,000 or so clones, 77% seen once. Sequencing used PBMCs. These TCRs come from a male donor in good health and CMV-seropositive. Each CDR3 is given with its conserved first and last residue. A D gene is named only where the DNA matches it firmly. Clone sizes are given selectively: once, few, many, or a class where the clone is expanded.

d_gene,v_gene,j_gene,abundance,CDR3aa,CDR3nt
-,TRBV5-1,TRBJ1-1,-,CASSATANTEAFF,TGCGCCAGCAGCGCGACAGCGAACACTGAAGCTTTCTTT
-,TRBV5-1,TRBJ1-2,-,CASSLAGRVRSYTF,TGCGCCAGCAGCTTGGCGGGCAGGGTGAGAAGCTACACCTTC
-,TRBV2,TRBJ1-5,few,CASSDRGGNQPQHF,TGTGCCAGCAGTGACAGGGGCGGCAATCAGCCCCAGCATTTT
-,TRBV15,TRBJ2-1,few,CATQGGQSYNEQFF,TGTGCCACCCAGGGGGGACAGAGCTACAATGAGCAGTTCTTC
TRBD1,TRBV27,TRBJ1-4,-,CASGSRQGPNEKLFF,TGTGCCAGCGGGAGCCGACAGGGGCCCAATGAAAAACTGTTTTTT
TRBD1,TRBV18,TRBJ2-7,-,CASSPRADRGSYEQYF,TGTGCCAGCTCACCGAGGGCAGACAGGGGATCCTACGAGCAGTACTTC
-,TRBV29-1,TRBJ1-6,-,CSVGADGDSPLHF,TGCAGCGTTGGGGCAGACGGGGATTCACCCCTCCACTTT
-,TRBV29-1,TRBJ2-7,few,CSVEDPGGSYEQYF,TGCAGCGTTGAAGATCCCGGCGGCTCCTACGAGCAGTACTTC
-,TRBV19,TRBJ1-6,few,CASSAQAQDNSPLHF,TGTGCCAGTAGCGCTCAGGCACAAGATAATTCACCCCTCCACTTT
-,TRBV28,TRBJ1-1,few,CASSSLAGRGRRTEAFF,TGTGCCAGCAGTTCCCTCGCGGGACGGGGGAGGCGAACTGAAGCTTTCTTT
TRBD1,TRBV5-1,TRBJ2-7,-,CASSGGQASYEQYF,TGCGCCAGCAGCGGTGGACAGGCCTCCTACGAGCAGTACTTC
TRBD2,TRBV9,TRBJ2-5,-,CASSPPGTTVQETQYF,TGTGCCAGCAGCCCCCCCGGGACTACCGTCCAAGAGACCCAGTACTTC
-,TRBV28,TRBJ1-2,-,CAIPDSYVGYTF,TGTGCCATCCCAGACAGTTATGTTGGCTACACCTTC
TRBD1,TRBV5-6,TRBJ1-4,-,CASSLDQTGGQEKLFF,TGTGCCAGCAGCCTGGATCAGACAGGGGGTCAAGAAAAACTGTTTTTT
TRBD1,TRBV6-5,TRBJ1-2,-,CASRATGSYGYTF,TGTGCCAGCAGGGCGACAGGGTCCTATGGCTACACCTTC
-,TRBV19,TRBJ2-5,-,CASSIGYRGQETQYF,TGTGCCAGTAGTATAGGCTACCGGGGGCAAGAGACCCAGTACTTC
TRBD2,TRBV10-3,TRBJ2-2,few,CATGGAGLREGELFF,TGTGCCACGGGTGGAGCGGGACTGCGGGAGGGGGAGCTGTTTTTT
-,TRBV19,TRBJ2-5,-,CASSIGFLAEETQYF,TGTGCCAGTAGTATAGGGTTTCTGGCAGAAGAGACCCAGTACTTC
-,TRBV5-1,TRBJ1-5,-,CASSLGTDQPQHF,TGCGCCAGCAGCTTGGGTACAGATCAGCCCCAGCATTTT
-,TRBV18,TRBJ1-1,-,CASSPQGVVAFF,TGTGCCAGCTCACCACAGGGGGTGGTGGCTTTCTTT
-,TRBV7-8,TRBJ2-5,-,CASSDRDSDGETQYF,TGTGCCAGCAGCGACCGGGACTCCGATGGAGAGACCCAGTACTTC
TRBD1,TRBV29-1,TRBJ1-1,once,CSFLTRDRGPGTEAFF,TGCAGCTTTCTTACCCGGGACAGGGGGCCTGGCACTGAAGCTTTCTTT
TRBD2,TRBV27,TRBJ2-5,-,CASSWGSSGPPKTQYF,TGTGCCAGCAGTTGGGGGTCTAGCGGGCCCCCGAAGACCCAGTACTTC
-,TRBV28,TRBJ2-7,once,CASSILLAPYEQYF,TGTGCCAGCAGTATCCTGCTAGCGCCCTACGAGCAGTACTTC
-,TRBV19,TRBJ1-5,few,CASSIEDRNNQPQHF,TGTGCCAGTAGTATAGAAGACAGAAACAATCAGCCCCAGCATTTT
-,TRBV6-5,TRBJ2-1,-,CASSYRQVNNEQFF,TGTGCCAGCAGTTACCGACAGGTAAACAATGAGCAGTTCTTC
-,TRBV15,TRBJ2-7,-,CATSRDRTGSLYEQYF,TGTGCCACCAGCAGAGATAGAACAGGAAGCCTTTACGAGCAGTACTTC
-,TRBV10-3,TRBJ1-2,-,CAALGLYYGYTF,TGTGCCGCGCTGGGACTTTACTATGGCTACACCTTC
-,TRBV6-1,TRBJ1-1,once,CASTETGHRNTEAFF,TGTGCCAGCACCGAAACGGGACACCGGAACACTGAAGCTTTCTTT
TRBD1,TRBV6-1,TRBJ2-1,-,CASSVGEGTGGNEQFF,TGTGCCAGCAGTGTAGGGGAGGGGACAGGGGGCAATGAGCAGTTCTTC
TRBD1,TRBV19,TRBJ2-7,-,CASSRDRGYEQYF,TGTGCCAGTAGTAGGGACAGGGGCTACGAGCAGTACTTC
-,TRBV2,TRBJ2-7,few,CASSLQVYEQYF,TGTGCCAGCAGTTTACAGGTCTACGAGCAGTACTTC
-,TRBV4-1,TRBJ2-5,-,CASSHGGGGGETQYF,TGCGCCAGCAGCCATGGGGGGGGCGGAGGAGAGACCCAGTACTTC